This T cell receptor (beta chain) was identified in a study of blood T cells in healthy people across ages. Study summary: Template-switching capture recovered about one barcoded beta molecule per two T cells. Study conclusions and caveats: Not knowing donor CMV status may have confounded expanded clonotype changes. Compared with aged donors, long-lived donors showed fewer expanded clones, suggesting selection.

The CDR3 runs 14 residues. V lost 11 bases, J lost 0 bases, and 14 bases lay in between. CDR1 MNHEY and CDR2 SVGEGT come from the germline V gene. Together with a sample-barcoded 5' primer, a J-beta primer mix was included in a second PCR lasting roughly 6 to 12 cycles. TCRdb redid the calling of the 5' RACE reads with MiXCR, one entry per CDR3 protein. Of 1.5 million or so distinct CDR3 sequences listed, approximately 43% are singletons. Comments on this clonotype: What it binds is unknown.

The receptor was isolated from a woman under 30 in good health. The source material was blood. The genes are TRBV6-2 or TRBV6-3 and TRBJ1-5; no firm D call. The CDR3 spells CAGWTQFSNQPQHF. CDR3 DNA: TGTGCCGGCTGGACCCAATTTAGCAATCAGCCCCAGCATTTT.